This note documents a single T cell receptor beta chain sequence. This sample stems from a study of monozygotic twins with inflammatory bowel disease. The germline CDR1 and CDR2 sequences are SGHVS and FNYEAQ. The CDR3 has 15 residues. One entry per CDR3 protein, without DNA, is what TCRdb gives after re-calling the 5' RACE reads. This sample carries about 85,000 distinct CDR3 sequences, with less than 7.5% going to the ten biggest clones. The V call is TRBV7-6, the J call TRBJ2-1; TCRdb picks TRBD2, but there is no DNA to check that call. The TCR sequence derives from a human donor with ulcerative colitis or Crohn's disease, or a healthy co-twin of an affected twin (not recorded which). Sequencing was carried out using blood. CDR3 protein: CASSLRLAGYNEQFF.